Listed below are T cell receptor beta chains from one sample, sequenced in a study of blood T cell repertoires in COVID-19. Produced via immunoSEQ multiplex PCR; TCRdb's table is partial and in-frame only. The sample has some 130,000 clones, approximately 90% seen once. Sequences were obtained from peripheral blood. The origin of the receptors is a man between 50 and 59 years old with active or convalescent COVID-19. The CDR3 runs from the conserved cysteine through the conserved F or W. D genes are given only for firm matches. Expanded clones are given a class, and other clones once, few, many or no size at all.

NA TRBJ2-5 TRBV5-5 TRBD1 TGTGCCAGCAGCAGGACAGGGGGATTAGAGACCCAGTACTTC CASSRTGGLETQYF
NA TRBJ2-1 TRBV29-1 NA TGCAGCGTTGAAGGCCGGTACTCGGGGAATGAGCAGTTCTTC CSVEGRYSGNEQFF
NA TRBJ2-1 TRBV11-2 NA TGTGCCAGCAGCTTAGATTTCCAGTACAATGAGCAGTTCTTC CASSLDFQYNEQFF
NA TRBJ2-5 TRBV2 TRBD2 TGTGCCAGCAGGCAAGCGGGAGGTTCAGAGACCCAGTACTTC CASRQAGGSETQYF
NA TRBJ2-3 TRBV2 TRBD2 TGTGCCAGCAGACCCACTAGCGGTAGCACAGATACGCAGTATTTT CASRPTSGSTDTQYF
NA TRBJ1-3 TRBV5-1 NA TGCGCCAGCAGAACCGGTACCGGGAACTCTGGAAACACCATATATTTT CASRTGTGNSGNTIYF
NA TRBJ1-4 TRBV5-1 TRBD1 TGCGCCAGCAGCTTAGACAGGGAAAAGCCTAATGAAAAACTGTTTTTT CASSLDREKPNEKLFF
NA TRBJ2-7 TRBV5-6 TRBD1 TGTGCCAGCAACCAACCGGGACAGGGTGCCTACGAGCAGTACTTC CASNQPGQGAYEQYF
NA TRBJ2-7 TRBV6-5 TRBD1 TGTGCCAGCAGCCGGGGACAGGGAGTCCACGAGCAGTACTTC CASSRGQGVHEQYF
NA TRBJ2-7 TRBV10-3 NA TGTGCCATCAGGAGCTACGAGCAGTACTTC CAIRSYEQYF
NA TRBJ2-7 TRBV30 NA TGTGCCTGGAAAGTGTTAGGGGCGAACGAGCAGTACTTC CAWKVLGANEQYF
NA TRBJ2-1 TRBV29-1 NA TGCAGCGTTGAACCGGGAGTGAGCGAGCAGTTCTTC CSVEPGVSEQFF
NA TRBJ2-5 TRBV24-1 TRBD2 TGTGCCACCAGTGATTTGCTAGCGGGAGTCGGAGAGACCCAGTACTTC CATSDLLAGVGETQYF
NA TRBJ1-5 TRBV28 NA TGTGCCAGCATGGGGAGGGTAAATCAGCCCCAGCATTTT CASMGRVNQPQHF
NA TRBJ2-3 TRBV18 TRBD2 TGTGCCAGCTCACCTGGACTAGCGGGAGTCACAGATACGCAGTATTTT CASSPGLAGVTDTQYF
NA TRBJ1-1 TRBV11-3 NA TGTGCCAGCAGCTTCGGGGACACTGAAGCTTTCTTT CASSFGDTEAFF
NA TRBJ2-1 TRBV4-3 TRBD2 TGCGCCAGCAGCCCTAGCGGAAGCTCCTACAATGAGCAGTTCTTC CASSPSGSSYNEQFF
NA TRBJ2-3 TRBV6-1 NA TGTGCCAGCAGTGAAGCCGGCAGGGGAGTAACAGATACGCAGTATTTT CASSEAGRGVTDTQYF
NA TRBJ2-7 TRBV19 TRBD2 TGTGCCAGTAGTTGGGCTAGCGGGGACTACGAGCAGTACTTC CASSWASGDYEQYF
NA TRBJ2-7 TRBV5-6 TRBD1 TGTGCCAGCAGCTACCGAGACAGGGGTTACGAGCAGTACTTC CASSYRDRGYEQYF
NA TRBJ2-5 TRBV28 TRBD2 TGTGCCAGCAGTTTAGGGCTAGCGGGTCGCCAAGAGACCCAGTACTTC CASSLGLAGRQETQYF
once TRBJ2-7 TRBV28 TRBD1 TGTGCCAGCAGTTTAACAGGGGGTACCGAGCAGTACTTC CASSLTGGTEQYF
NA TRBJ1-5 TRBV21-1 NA TGTGCCAGCAGCAGTCACAGGGAACAGCCCCAGCATTTT CASSSHREQPQHF
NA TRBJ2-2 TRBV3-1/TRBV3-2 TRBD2 TGTGCCAGCAGCCAAGTTAGCGGGGGGGCTCGACCCGGGGAGCTGTTTTTT CASSQVSGGARPGELFF
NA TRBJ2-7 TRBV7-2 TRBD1 TGTGCCAGCAGTTCCGGGACAGGGGGCAACGAGCAGTACTTC CASSSGTGGNEQYF
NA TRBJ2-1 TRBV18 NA TGTGCCAGCTCCCTAGCCGGGGATAGCTCCTACAATGAGCAGTTCTTC CASSLAGDSSYNEQFF
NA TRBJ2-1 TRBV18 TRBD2 TGTGCCAGCTCACGAAGGGGCCTAGCGGGAGACAATGAGCAGTTCTTC CASSRRGLAGDNEQFF
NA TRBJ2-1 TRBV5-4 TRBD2 TGTGCCAGCAGCCACGGGCTAGCGGAACTTTACAATGAGCAGTTCTTC CASSHGLAELYNEQFF
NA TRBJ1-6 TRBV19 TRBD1 TGTGCCAGTAGTACGCGAAGGGGGACAGGGGCTAGTTCACCCCTCCACTTT CASSTRRGTGASSPLHF
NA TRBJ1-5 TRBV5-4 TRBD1 TGTGCCAGCAGTTCAGGGGGCGCGAATCAGCCCCAGCATTTT CASSSGGANQPQHF
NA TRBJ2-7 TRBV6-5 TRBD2 TGTGCCAGCAGTTACAGAGCGGGGGGGCGTGACGAGCAGTACTTC CASSYRAGGRDEQYF
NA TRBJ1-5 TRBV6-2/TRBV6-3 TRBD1 TGTGCCAGCAGTGACAGGGGGCTTCGGGAGCCCCAGCATTTT CASSDRGLREPQHF
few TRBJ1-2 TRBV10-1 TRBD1 TGCGCCAGGGGGACAGATTCCTATGGCTACACCTTC CARGTDSYGYTF
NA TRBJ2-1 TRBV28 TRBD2 TGTGCCAGCAGAGCGGGGGGGACTAGCGGGAGGGCCAATGAGCAGTTCTTC CASRAGGTSGRANEQFF